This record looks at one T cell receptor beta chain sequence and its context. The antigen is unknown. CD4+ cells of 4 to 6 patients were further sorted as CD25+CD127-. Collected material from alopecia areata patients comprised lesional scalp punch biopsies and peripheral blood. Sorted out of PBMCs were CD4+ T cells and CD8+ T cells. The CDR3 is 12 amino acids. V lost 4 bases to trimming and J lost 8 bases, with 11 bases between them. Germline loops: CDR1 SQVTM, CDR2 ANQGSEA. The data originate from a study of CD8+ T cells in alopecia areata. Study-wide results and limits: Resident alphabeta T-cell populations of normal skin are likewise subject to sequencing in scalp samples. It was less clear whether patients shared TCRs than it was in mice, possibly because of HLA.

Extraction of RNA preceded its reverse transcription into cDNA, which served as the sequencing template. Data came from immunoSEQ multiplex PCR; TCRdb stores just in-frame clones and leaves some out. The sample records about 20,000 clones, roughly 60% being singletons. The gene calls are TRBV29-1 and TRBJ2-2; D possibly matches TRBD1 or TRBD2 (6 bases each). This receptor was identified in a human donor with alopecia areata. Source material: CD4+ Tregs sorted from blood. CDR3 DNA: TGCAGCGTTGGCCGCGGGACAGGGGAGCTGTTTTTT. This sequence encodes CSVGRGTGELFF.